The 13 T cell receptor beta chains below all came from one sample that was sequenced in a study of cytomegalovirus exposure and HLA in healthy donors. Assay: immunoSEQ multiplex PCR; the TCRdb copy retains only in-frame clones and omits some. This sample has more than 200,000 clones, with 90% found just once. Sequencing was done on a sample of PBMCs. Receptors originate from a woman in her thirties in good health and CMV-seronegative.

The chain joins TRBV11-2 to TRBJ1-2; 7 positions agree with TRBD1. This CDR3 has 13 residues. Germline V gene lookup returns CDR1 SGHAT and CDR2 FQNNGV. V lost 7 bases and J lost 2; bases outside the gene matches: 4. The CDR3 spells CASTETGNYGYTF. Here the CDR3 DNA reads TGTGCCAGCACCGAGACAGGGAACTATGGCTACACCTTC.

The chain couples TRBV4-2 to TRBJ1-4, with TRBD1 matching over 10 bases. Germline values: CDR1 LGHNA, CDR2 YNFKEQ. The CDR3 consists of 17 residues. Unmatched junction bases numbered 5, after V lost 4 bases and J lost 0 bases. The CDR3 sequence is CASSRQGARPTNEKLFF. The CDR3 DNA reads as TGTGCCAGCAGCCGACAGGGGGCGAGGCCAACTAATGAAAAACTGTTTTTT.

The chain carries TRBV9 and TRBJ2-5; TRBD2 aligns across 13 bases. With 5 bases clipped from V and 5 bases from J, the junction kept 15 bases outside the gene matches. Germline loops: CDR1 SGDLS, CDR2 YYNGEE. The CDR3 length is 18 residues. CDR3 in amino acids: CASSPWGLAGRSGETQYF. CDR3 bases: TGTGCCAGCAGTCCTTGGGGACTAGCGGGACGAAGTGGGGAGACCCAGTACTTC.

The rearrangement joins TRBV5-1 to TRBJ2-5, with D maybe TRBD2 (6 bases). The germline V and J ends were trimmed by 1 base and 2 bases, with 9 bases remaining between them. The CDR3 runs to 14 residues. Germline V gene sequence: CDR1 SGHRS, CDR2 YFSETQ. The CDR3 protein is CASSLRGLQETQYF. The CDR3 nucleotides read TGCGCCAGCAGCTTGCGGGGACTTCAAGAGACCCAGTACTTC.

The V gene is TRBV5-6, the J gene TRBJ1-4; D is unresolved. The V and J ends lost 0 bases and 0 bases respectively, with 6 bases between them. Germline V lookup: CDR1 SGHDT, CDR2 YYEEEE. CDR3 size: 15 residues. The CDR3 nucleotides read TGTGCCAGCAGCTTGGCCGGCGCAACTAATGAAAAACTGTTTTTT. It encodes CASSLAGATNEKLFF.

The chain employs TRBV20-1 and TRBJ2-7, with D hard to call. The CDR3 has 11 residues. V gave up 6 bases and J gave up 9 bases, with 15 bases separating them. Germline values: CDR1 DFQATT, CDR2 SNEGSKA (reference sequence). CDR3 region: CSAPFGHLQYF. DNA of the CDR3: TGCAGTGCGCCCTTCGGCCACCTGCAGTACTTC.

The V and J genes are TRBV7-2 and TRBJ1-5; D gene unclear. Germline CDR1 is SGHTA and CDR2 is FQGNSA. Trimming removed 2 bases from V and 6 bases from J, with 8 bases in between. The CDR3 has 13 residues. The CDR3 spells CASSLPSRQPQHF. As DNA, the CDR3 is TGTGCCAGCAGCTTACCTTCGCGTCAGCCCCAGCATTTT.

This chain connects TRBV6-1 to TRBJ2-7; 8 positions agree with TRBD1. This CDR3 comprises 14 residues. CDR1 is MNHNS and CDR2 is SASEGT in the germline V gene. With V trimmed by 4 bases and J by 7 bases, 9 bases remained unmatched. CDR3 sequence (DNA): TGTGCCAGCAGTGCCGGACAGGGAAGGATGGAGCAGTACTTC. It yields the protein CASSAGQGRMEQYF.

This clone was recorded only once. The junction does not match germline at one end; this may be a read error. This rearrangement joins TRBV7-3 to TRBJ2-7; possibly TRBD1 for D (6 bases). Germline lookup yields CDR1 SGHTA and CDR2 FQGTGA. CDR3 size: 13 residues. The DNA for the CDR3 is TGTGCCAGCAGCGGGGGCCACTCCCACGAGCAGTACTTC. As protein: CASSGGHSHEQYF.

V is TRBV18 and J is TRBJ1-2, with no clear D. Germline values: CDR1 KGHSH, CDR2 LQKENI. The ends were cut back, 1 base at V and 5 bases at J, with 14 bases in the middle. The CDR3 has 15 amino acids. The CDR3 nucleotides read TGTGCCAGCTCACCACGGAGCCCGGACCTTTATGGCTACACCTTC. It codes for CASSPRSPDLYGYTF.

This clone was detected only once. The rearrangement links TRBV28 to TRBJ2-1; 14 positions agree with TRBD2. Germline loops: CDR1 MDHEN, CDR2 SYDVKM. The J segment lost 12 bases and the V segment lost 3 bases, leaving 4 bases of the junction unmatched. The CDR3 length is 14 residues. CDR3: CASSFWTSGRRQFF. The DNA of the CDR3 is TGTGCCAGCAGTTTCTGGACTAGCGGGAGGAGGCAGTTCTTC.

The V and J genes are TRBV7-9 and TRBJ2-7, with 10 bases that match TRBD1. Germline trimming cut 2 bases from V and 0 bases from J; bases unmatched to any gene: 10. This CDR3 is 18 amino acids long. Germline V gives CDR1 SEHNR, CDR2 FQNEAQ (reference sequence). The CDR3 sequence is CASSLLNPGQGTSYEQYF. The CDR3 region has the DNA TGTGCCAGCAGCTTATTGAACCCGGGACAGGGGACCTCCTACGAGCAGTACTTC.

The DNA for the CDR3 is TGTGCCACCAGCAGAACAGGGCCGAACACCGGGGAGCTGTTTTTT. The encoded protein is CATSRTGPNTGELFF. The rearrangement joins TRBV15 to TRBJ2-2; D possibly corresponds to TRBD1 (6 bases). The germline V gene has CDR1 LNHNV and CDR2 YYDKDF (reference sequence). Trimming pared 2 bases from V and 0 bases from J, leaving 7 bases between. The CDR3 contains 15 residues.